These 29 T cell receptor beta chains were all obtained from the same sample, sequenced in a study of T cell responses to AZD1222 COVID-19 vaccine. Clones were sequenced by immunoSEQ multiplex PCR, and TCRdb holds only the in-frame ones, with some missing. This table holds 50,000 to 75,000 clones, 89% found once. This specimen was peripheral blood, taken 28 days after the second AZD1222 dose. These receptors were collected from an adult who received the AZD1222 COVID-19 vaccine.

The chain recombines TRBV7-6 with TRBJ1-3; 9 bases line up with TRBD1. J lost 0 bases, V lost 5 bases, and 5 bases had no gene match. The CDR3 has 16 residues. Germline lookup yields CDR1 SGHVS and CDR2 FNYEAQ. The CDR3 protein is CASSRGQGRSGNTIYF. CDR3 bases: TGTGCCAGCAGCAGAGGACAGGGGCGCTCTGGAAACACCATATATTTT.

The rearrangement uses TRBV10-3 and TRBJ2-3, with 8 nucleotides matching TRBD1. CDR1 and CDR2 from the germline V gene are ENHRY and SYGVKD. V shed 6 bases and J 6 bases; nucleotides not matched to a gene: 8. This CDR3 has 14 amino acids. The CDR3 nucleotides read TGTGCCATCAGGACTCAGGGGGCTGGCGATACGCAGTATTTT. It specifies CAIRTQGAGDTQYF.

The genes are TRBV11-2 and TRBJ2-7; D is unresolved. Trimming cost V 2 bases and J 5 bases, with 4 bases left between them. Germline-derived CDR1 and CDR2 are SGHAT and FQNNGV. This CDR3 is 11 amino acids long. The CDR3 spells CASSLSHEQYF. The CDR3 bases are TGTGCCAGCAGCTTAAGCCACGAGCAGTACTTC.

The rearrangement links TRBV12-3 or TRBV12-4 to TRBJ1-2; D possibly corresponds to TRBD1 (6 bases). The CDR3 consists of 13 residues. Deletions cut 1 base from V and 5 bases from J, with 8 bases between. CDR3 coding DNA: TGTGCCAGCAGTTTAGAGGGGGGATATGGCTACACCTTC. Amino acids: CASSLEGGYGYTF.

This chain joins TRBV7-9 and TRBJ2-7; 11 bases map to TRBD1. In germline, CDR1 is SEHNR, CDR2 FQNEAQ (reference sequence). The CDR3 contains 14 residues. The V and J ends lost 6 bases and 5 bases, in that order; junction bases with no gene match: 6. DNA for the CDR3: TGTGCCAGCAGTCGGGACAGGGGGTTCAACGAGCAGTACTTC. Its translation is CASSRDRGFNEQYF.

This clone has a handful of counts. The chain carries TRBV14 and TRBJ1-1; 8 bases align to TRBD1. The V and J ends lost 3 bases and 5 bases, in that order; junction bases with no gene match: 5. The CDR3 has 14 amino acids. Germline-derived CDR1 and CDR2 are SGHDN and FVKESK. CDR3 in amino acids: CASSHKQGGTEAFF. Here the CDR3 DNA reads TGTGCCAGCAGCCACAAACAGGGGGGAACTGAAGCTTTCTTT.

This rearrangement joins TRBV3-1 (or the pseudogene TRBV3-2) to TRBJ2-4; TRBD2 matches 13 bases. CDR1 is LGHDT, CDR2 YNNKEL, per germline (reference sequence). The CDR3 totals 17 residues. V gave up 5 bases and J gave up 3 bases; unmatched junction bases: 7. CDR3: CASSEGLAGVGKNIQYF. The DNA of the CDR3 is TGTGCCAGCAGCGAAGGACTAGCGGGGGTAGGCAAAAACATTCAGTACTTC.

The chain employs TRBV4-2 and TRBJ2-4; 9 bases fit TRBD2. Germline loops: CDR1 LGHNA, CDR2 YNFKEQ. The CDR3 is 16 residues long. V trimming: 0 bases; J trimming: 8 bases; junction bases outside the gene matches: 8. DNA of the CDR3: TGTGCCAGCAGCCAAGATCCCAGCGGGGGGTCGGACATTCAGTACTTC. Encoded protein: CASSQDPSGGSDIQYF.

V is TRBV9 and J is TRBJ1-2; unclear D gene. Germline V gene data show CDR1 as SGDLS and CDR2 as YYNGEE. V was trimmed by 0 bases and J by 1 base, leaving 10 bases between them. This CDR3 is built from 15 residues. The DNA of the CDR3 is TGTGCCAGCAGCGTAGTGGGAAACATTAACTATGGCTACACCTTC. This translates into CASSVVGNINYGYTF.

The V gene is TRBV10-3, the J gene TRBJ1-2; no definite D call. Trimming cost V 3 bases and J 4 bases, with 18 bases left between them. CDR3 length: 16 amino acids. The V gene's germline CDR1 is ENHRY and CDR2 SYGVKD. In DNA, the CDR3 is TGTGCCATCAGTGACCCACGGACTATCGGCGGCTATGGCTACACCTTC. This sequence encodes CAISDPRTIGGYGYTF.

The gene calls are TRBV5-1 and TRBJ2-5; the match to TRBD2 covers 10 bases. The CDR3 consists of 14 residues. The ends lost 4 bases at V and 3 bases at J; junction bases unmatched: 3. Germline V gives CDR1 SGHRS, CDR2 YFSETQ. CDR3 sequence reads: CASSPGTSEETQYF. CDR3 bases: TGCGCCAGCAGCCCGGGGACTAGCGAAGAGACCCAGTACTTC.

This clone turned up a few times. This chain uses TRBV19 with TRBJ1-1; the D gene is possibly TRBD1 (6 bases). The V and J ends lost 3 bases and 0 bases respectively, with 8 bases between them. Germline V gives CDR1 LNHDA, CDR2 SQIVND (reference sequence). The CDR3 has 14 residues. CDR3 sequence: CASSIRGMNTEAFF. CDR3 coding DNA: TGTGCCAGTAGTATCAGGGGAATGAACACTGAAGCTTTCTTT.

This chain joins TRBV9 and TRBJ2-7; possible D gene TRBD1, 6 bases. Germline CDR1 and CDR2: SGDLS and YYNGEE. The CDR3 has 14 residues. Trimming left V 4 bases short and J 3 bases short, with 14 bases between. The CDR3 DNA follows: TGTGCCAGCAGCCCCCGGACAGCTGGCTACGAGCAGTACTTC. Residues: CASSPRTAGYEQYF.

This clone appeared once. This chain uses TRBV7-9 with TRBJ2-2; a possible D gene is TRBD1 (6 bases). The V end was cut by 1 base, the J end by 3 bases, with 9 bases between. In germline, CDR1 is SEHNR, CDR2 FQNEAQ (reference sequence). This CDR3 comprises 15 residues. The CDR3 nucleotides are TGTGCCAGCAGCTTAGGGGCAGGGGACACCGGGGAGCTGTTTTTT. It encodes CASSLGAGDTGELFF.

The chain carries TRBV21-1 and TRBJ2-7; TRBD1 reflects the table's D call only, with no check against the DNA. TRBV21-1 is described as a pseudogene. The length of the CDR3 is 14 residues. The CDR3 DNA is TGTGCCAGCAGCACAGGGGTCGAGCACTACGAGCAGTACTTC. Translation gives CASSTGVEHYEQYF.

This clone was counted between two and nine times. The rearrangement joins TRBV19 to TRBJ2-2; perhaps TRBD2 as D (6 bases). This CDR3 spans 15 amino acids. The ends were cut back, 5 bases at V and 5 bases at J, with 15 bases in the middle. Germline V gene sequence: CDR1 LNHDA, CDR2 SQIVND (reference sequence). The CDR3 region is CASSLRWGVTGELFF. The CDR3 coding sequence is TGTGCCAGTAGTCTTCGATGGGGGGTTACCGGGGAGCTGTTTTTT.

The chain is built from TRBV9 and TRBJ2-3; 10 bases line up with TRBD1. Germline V gene sequence: CDR1 SGDLS, CDR2 YYNGEE. The CDR3 length is 14 residues. The V gene end was trimmed by 1 base and the J gene end by 6 bases; junction bases not matched to a gene: 2. The chain's CDR3 is CASSVRTGGDTQYF. The DNA of the CDR3 is TGTGCCAGCAGCGTAAGGACAGGGGGTGATACGCAGTATTTT.

The chain is built from TRBV19 and TRBJ2-3, with 7 bases aligning to TRBD2. Per the germline V gene, CDR1 is LNHDA and CDR2 is SQIVND (reference sequence). The CDR3 spans 14 residues. The ends lost 4 bases at V and 3 bases at J; junction bases unmatched: 4. The CDR3 DNA reads TGTGCCAGTAGTAAAGCGGGATGGACAGATACGCAGTATTTT. Translation: CASSKAGWTDTQYF.

The J gene is TRBJ1-4, the V gene TRBV3-1 (or the pseudogene TRBV3-2), with 7 bases matching TRBD1. This CDR3 is 15 amino acids long. Germline loops: CDR1 LGHDT, CDR2 YNNKEL (reference sequence). V lost 2 bases to trimming and J lost 8 bases; unmatched junction nucleotides: 8. CDR3 loop: CASSQSTGWREKLFF. The CDR3 nucleotides are TGTGCCAGCAGCCAATCGACAGGGTGGAGGGAAAAACTGTTTTTT.

This sequence joins TRBV4-3 and TRBJ1-2; D is undetermined. The CDR3 runs 17 residues. The V gene lost 0 bases and the J gene lost 8 bases, with 22 bases spanning the gap. The V gene's germline CDR1 is LGHNA and CDR2 YSLEER. CDR3 nucleotide sequence: TGCGCCAGCAGCCAAGATATGATGGTACCCGAGGCGGAGGGCTACACCTTC. Protein product: CASSQDMMVPEAEGYTF.

The chain recombines TRBV25-1 with TRBJ2-7; D not resolved. Trimming left V 4 bases short and J 7 bases short, with 14 bases between. CDR3 size: 13 residues. Germline V gene lookup returns CDR1 MGHDK and CDR2 SYGVNS. The CDR3, as DNA: TGTGCCAGCAGTGCCAGACACCTCTCGGAGCAGTACTTC. This translates into CASSARHLSEQYF.

The CDR3 DNA sequence: TGCGCCAGCAGCTTGGGGCAGGGGTTCCACGAGCAGTACTTC. Amino acid sequence: CASSLGQGFHEQYF. The V gene is TRBV5-1, the J gene TRBJ2-7, with TRBD1 as a possible D gene (6 bases). V shed 0 bases and J shed 5 bases, with 12 bases lying between them. CDR1 and CDR2 (germline): SGHRS, YFSETQ. This CDR3 contains 14 residues.

In regard to this clone: One end of the junction varies from germline; a read error may be responsible. The same CDR3 is also encoded by other DNA sequences in this sample. The chain links TRBV9 to TRBJ1-4; tentatively, D is TRBD1 (5 bases). Germline lookup yields CDR1 SGDLS and CDR2 YYNGEE. The CDR3 totals 14 residues. CDR3 region: CASSVGVGVEKLFF. The CDR3 nucleotides are TGTGCCAGCAGTGTAGGGGTAGGAGTAGAAAAACTGTTTTTT.

The sample holds a few counts of this clone. The chain has TRBV29-1 and TRBJ2-5; 7 nucleotides agree with TRBD2. This CDR3 contains 11 residues. Trimming took 8 bases from V and 5 from J; bases not matched to a gene: 5. The V gene's germline CDR1 is SQVTM and CDR2 ANQGSEA. The CDR3 is CSLLGGETQYF. The CDR3 DNA sequence: TGCAGCCTTCTGGGGGGGGAGACCCAGTACTTC.

The V and J genes are TRBV6-5 and TRBJ2-2; a weak D match, TRBD2 (5 bases). V was shortened by 7 bases and J by 0 bases, with 9 bases between the two germline ends. The CDR3 totals 14 residues. Germline V CDR1 and CDR2: MNHEY, SVGAGI. CDR3 sequence reads: CASKEAANTGELFF. The CDR3, as DNA: TGTGCCAGCAAGGAGGCAGCGAACACCGGGGAGCTGTTTTTT.

The chain employs TRBV29-1 and TRBJ2-3; no firm D call. V was pared by 7 bases and J by 1 base, with 9 bases between. CDR3 length: 12 amino acids. Germline CDR1 is SQVTM and CDR2 is ANQGSEA. The CDR3 DNA sequence: TGCAGCGATATAAGAGGCACAGATACGCAGTATTTT. This translates into CSDIRGTDTQYF.

V and J are TRBV5-8 and TRBJ1-5, with D unresolved. In germline, CDR1 is SGHTS, CDR2 YDEGEE. V lost 0 bases and J 5 bases, leaving 9 bases between the germline ends. The CDR3 runs 14 residues. CDR3 coding DNA: TGTGCCAGCAGCTTGGAGGGCCAAGATCAGCCCCAGCATTTT. It specifies CASSLEGQDQPQHF.

This clone was detected once. J is TRBJ2-2 and V is TRBV11-2, with D possibly TRBD2 on 6 matching bases. V was cut by 6 bases and J by 7 bases, with 21 bases left in between. Germline V gene data show CDR1 as SGHAT and CDR2 as FQNNGV. The length of the CDR3 is 16 residues. CDR3 in DNA: TGTGCCAGCAGAACCGAAAAGGGACTCCGAGGCGGGGAGCTGTTTTTT. Protein product: CASRTEKGLRGGELFF.

The rearrangement links TRBV24-1 to TRBJ1-5; no firm D call. V gave up 1 base and J gave up 7 bases, with 7 bases separating them. Germline V gives CDR1 KGHDR, CDR2 SFDVKD. The CDR3 length is 13 residues. The CDR3 coding sequence is TGTGCCACCAGTGATTTCATGGGACAGCCCCAGCATTTT. It specifies CATSDFMGQPQHF.